Listed here is a single T cell receptor beta chain. Its antigen is unidentified. These data are taken from a study of shared clonotypes between healthy human individuals. CD45RO negativity and positive selection for CCR7 defined naive CD8 cells, a population that excluded terminally differentiated effector memory CD45RA+ cells. The assay was immunoSEQ multiplex PCR, and TCRdb's table has in-frame clones only and misses some. The table shows some 600,000 clones, with about 95% occurring only once. Findings and limits, study-wide: Naive CD4 clonotype sharing across a few donors was approximately 5.2%.

Sequencing input: naive CD8+ T cells sorted from blood. The sequence was obtained from a woman aged 25 to 39 in good health.

Here the CDR3 DNA reads TGTGCCAGCAGTTACAGGGAAACCTACGAGCAGTACTTC. This encodes CASSYRETYEQYF. The rearrangement uses TRBV28 and TRBJ2-7, with D possibly being TRBD1 (6 bases). The CDR3 runs to 13 residues. Trimming removed 4 bases from V and 2 bases from J, with 9 bases in between. Germline CDR1 is MDHEN and CDR2 is SYDVKM.